This T cell receptor (beta chain) was observed in a study of CD8+CD57+ T cells in acquired aplastic anemia. CD8+CD57+ cell expansion, shown by flow cytometry, had occurred in the patients selected for sequencing. The TCR beta profiling, which covered VDJ combination and CDR3 sequence, was carried out using genomic DNA as the template. Via MiXCR, TCRdb re-called the reads, giving one row per CDR3 protein. The sample lists 200,000 to 250,000 distinct CDR3 sequences, roughly half occurring once. Trimming cost V 5 bases and J 4 bases; bases outside gene matches: 10. There are 14 residues in the CDR3. The V gene's germline CDR1 is DFQATT and CDR2 SNEGSKA (reference sequence). This clonotype showed up many times.

The TCR originated in a human donor with aplastic anemia. The sample consisted of sorted CD4+, CD8+, or CD8+CD57+ T cells (not recorded which) from PBMCs. The V gene is TRBV20-1, the J gene TRBJ1-2, with 7 bases that match TRBD1. Here the CDR3 reads CSASLTGDRYGYTF. The CDR3 bases are TGCAGTGCTTCGCTTACAGGGGATCGCTATGGCTACACCTTC.